This TCR beta chain is drawn from a study of siplizumab effects on memory and regulatory T cells. Per the germline V gene, CDR1 is ENHRY and CDR2 is SYGVKD. This CDR3 has 16 residues. The germline V and J ends were trimmed by 2 bases and 1 base, with 14 bases remaining between them. Findings and caveats of the study: A mean of roughly 70% of mappable alloreactive CD4+ clones were Treg-derived with siplizumab, compared with roughly 27% in controls. The apparent diversity of naive T cells exceeded that of memory cells, and naive T cells seemed to make a major contribution to the alloresponse.

Remarks on this clone: The target antigen is unknown.

Sequencing used immunoSEQ multiplex PCR; TCRdb keeps in-frame clones, though not all of them. Here the sample spans about 46,000 clones, about 93% being singletons. The TCR sequence derives from a human donor in good health. The specimen sequenced was CD8+ T cells sorted from blood. The chain is built from TRBV10-3 and TRBJ1-1; D is undetermined. The CDR3 protein is CAISEPRLNGNTEAFF. CDR3 DNA sequence: TGTGCCATCAGTGAGCCCCGCCTTAACGGGAACACTGAAGCTTTCTTT.